The present entry profiles one T cell receptor beta chain with its context. What it binds is not known. Those patients who had chemo-refractory metastatic non-small-cell lung cancer were given focal radiation along with CTLA-4 blockade through ipilimumab. The entry originates in a study of radiotherapy plus CTLA-4 blockade in lung cancer. Study as a whole: In 18% of patients, objective responses were seen; roughly 28% had disease control.

Sequencing used immunoSEQ multiplex PCR; TCRdb keeps in-frame clones, though not all of them. The table has about 60,000 clones, 77% seen once. Study conclusions and caveats: Tumor-origin TCR clones grew in blood after radiotherapy plus ipilimumab. According to reports, early shifts in blood T cell clones, alongside interferon-beta, forecast response most accurately.

Germline CDR1 SGHRS, CDR2 YFSETQ. Between the trimmed V and J ends, which lost 0 bases and 3 bases, there was a span of 9 bases. The CDR3 contains 14 residues. Here the sequenced sample was peripheral blood, taken from a patient treated with radiotherapy plus ipilimumab. J is TRBJ1-2 and V is TRBV5-1, with D uncertain. This TCR derives from a human donor with non-small cell lung cancer who had a partial response to radiotherapy plus ipilimumab. The CDR3 DNA sequence: TGCGCCAGCAGCTTGGTAGCCAACGACTATGGCTACACCTTC. Protein sequence: CASSLVANDYGYTF.